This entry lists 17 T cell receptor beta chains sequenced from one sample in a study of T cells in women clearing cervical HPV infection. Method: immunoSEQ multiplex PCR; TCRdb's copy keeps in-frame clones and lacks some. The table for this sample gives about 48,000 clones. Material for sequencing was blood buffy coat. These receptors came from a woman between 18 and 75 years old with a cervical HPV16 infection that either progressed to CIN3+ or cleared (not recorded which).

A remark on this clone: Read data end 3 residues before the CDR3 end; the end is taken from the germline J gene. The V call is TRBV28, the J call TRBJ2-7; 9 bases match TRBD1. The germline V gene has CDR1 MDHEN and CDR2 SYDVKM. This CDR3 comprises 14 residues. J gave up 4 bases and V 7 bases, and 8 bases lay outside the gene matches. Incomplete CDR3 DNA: TGTGCCAGCACCGGGGACAGGGAGGCGTACGAG. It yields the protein CASTGDREAYE. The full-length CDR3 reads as CASTGDREAYEQYF.

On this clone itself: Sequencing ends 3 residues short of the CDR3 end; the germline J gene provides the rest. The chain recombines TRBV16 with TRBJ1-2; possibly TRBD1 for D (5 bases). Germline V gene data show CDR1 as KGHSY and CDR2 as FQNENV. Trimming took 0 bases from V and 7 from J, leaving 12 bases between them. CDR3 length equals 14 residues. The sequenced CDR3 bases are TGTGCCAGCAGCCAATCGGCCGGGGGTCTTGGC. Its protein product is CASSQSAGGLG. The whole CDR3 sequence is CASSQSAGGLGYTF.

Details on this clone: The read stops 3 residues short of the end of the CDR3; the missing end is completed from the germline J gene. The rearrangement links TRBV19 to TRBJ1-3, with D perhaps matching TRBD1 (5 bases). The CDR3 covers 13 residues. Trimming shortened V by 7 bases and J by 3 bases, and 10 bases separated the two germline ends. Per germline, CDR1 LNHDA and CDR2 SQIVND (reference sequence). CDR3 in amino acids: CASTRGVGNTIYF. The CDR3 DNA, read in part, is TGTGCCAGTACCCGAGGGGTTGGAAACACC.

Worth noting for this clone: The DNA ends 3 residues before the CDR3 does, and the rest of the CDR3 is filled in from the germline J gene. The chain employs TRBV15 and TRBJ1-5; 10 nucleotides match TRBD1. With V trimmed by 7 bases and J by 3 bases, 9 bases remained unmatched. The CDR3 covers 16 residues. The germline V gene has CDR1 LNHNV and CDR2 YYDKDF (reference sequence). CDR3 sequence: CATIDSGQGFNQPQHF. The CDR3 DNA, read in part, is TGTGCCACCATCGATTCGGGACAGGGGTTCAATCAGCCC.

The CDR3 sequence is CASRVQGVLGEQYF. The covered CDR3 bases are TGTGCCAGCAGAGTACAGGGGGTACTTGGCGAG. This rearrangement joins TRBV2 to TRBJ2-7; TRBD1 aligns across 8 bases. The sequence runs out 3 residues before the end of the CDR3; the remainder is reconstructed from the germline J gene. The germline V gene encodes CDR1 SNHLY and CDR2 FYNNEI. The V gene end was trimmed by 6 bases and the J gene end by 6 bases; junction bases not matched to a gene: 10. There are 14 residues in the CDR3.

The sequenced CDR3 bases are TGTGCCAGCACCATCGGGAATCAGCCC. This gives the protein CASTIGNQP. The whole CDR3 sequence is CASTIGNQPQHF. This chain joins TRBV2 and TRBJ1-5, with unresolved D. The read comes to an end 3 residues before the CDR3 does, leaving the germline J gene to fill in the end. Germline lookup yields CDR1 SNHLY and CDR2 FYNNEI. CDR3 size: 12 residues. Trimming took off 7 bases at V and 4 bases at J, with 8 bases between the two ends.

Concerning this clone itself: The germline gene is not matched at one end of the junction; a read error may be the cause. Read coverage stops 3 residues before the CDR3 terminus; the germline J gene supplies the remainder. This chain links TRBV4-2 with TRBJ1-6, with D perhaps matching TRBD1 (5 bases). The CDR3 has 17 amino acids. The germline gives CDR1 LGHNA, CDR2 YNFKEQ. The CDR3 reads CASSQEGPSSYNSPLHF. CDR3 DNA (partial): TGCGCCAGCAGCCAAGAGGGGCCGAGCTCCTATAATTCACCC.

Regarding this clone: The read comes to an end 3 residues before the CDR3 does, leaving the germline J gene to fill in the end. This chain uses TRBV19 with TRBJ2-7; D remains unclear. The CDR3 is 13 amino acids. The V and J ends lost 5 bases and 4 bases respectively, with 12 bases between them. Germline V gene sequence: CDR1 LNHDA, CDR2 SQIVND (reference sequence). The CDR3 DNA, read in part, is TGTGCCAGTAGTTCTTCGACTCTTTACGAG. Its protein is CASSSSTLYE. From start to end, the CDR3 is CASSSSTLYEQYF.

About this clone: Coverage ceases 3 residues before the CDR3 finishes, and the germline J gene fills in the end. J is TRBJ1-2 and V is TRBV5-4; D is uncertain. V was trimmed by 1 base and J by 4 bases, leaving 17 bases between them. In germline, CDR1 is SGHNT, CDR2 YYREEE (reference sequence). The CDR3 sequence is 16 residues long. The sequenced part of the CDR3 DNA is TGTGCCAGCAGCTTGAGCGTCCGGGGAGCGGCCTATGGC. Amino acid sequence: CASSLSVRGAAYG. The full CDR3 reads CASSLSVRGAAYGYTF.

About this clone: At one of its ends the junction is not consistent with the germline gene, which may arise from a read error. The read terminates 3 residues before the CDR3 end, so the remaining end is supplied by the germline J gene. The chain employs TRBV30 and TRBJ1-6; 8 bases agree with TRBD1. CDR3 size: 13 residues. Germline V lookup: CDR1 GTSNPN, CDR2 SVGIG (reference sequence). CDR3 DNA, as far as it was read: TGTGCCCGGAGTCGACAGGGGTACTCACCC. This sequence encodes CARSRQGYSP. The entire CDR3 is CARSRQGYSPLHF.

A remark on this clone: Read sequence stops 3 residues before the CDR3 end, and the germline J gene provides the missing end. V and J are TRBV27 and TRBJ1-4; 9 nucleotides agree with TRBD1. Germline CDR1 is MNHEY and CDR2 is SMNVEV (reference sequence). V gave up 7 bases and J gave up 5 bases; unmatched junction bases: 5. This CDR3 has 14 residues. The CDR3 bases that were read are TGTGCCAGCAAAGGGACAGGGTGGAATGAAAAA. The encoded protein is CASKGTGWNEK. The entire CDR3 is CASKGTGWNEKLFF.

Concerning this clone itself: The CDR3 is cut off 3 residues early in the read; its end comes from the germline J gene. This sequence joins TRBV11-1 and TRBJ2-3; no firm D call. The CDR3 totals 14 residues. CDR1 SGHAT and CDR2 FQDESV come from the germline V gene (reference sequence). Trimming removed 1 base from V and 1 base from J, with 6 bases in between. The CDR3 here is CASSLVSRTDTQYF. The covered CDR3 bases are TGTGCCAGCAGCTTAGTGTCTCGCACAGATACG. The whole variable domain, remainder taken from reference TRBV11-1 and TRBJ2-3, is EAEVAQSPRYKITEKSQAVAFWCDPISGHATLYWYRQILGQGPELLVQFQDESVVDDSQLPKDRFSAERLKGVDSTLKIQPAELGDSAMYLCASSLVSRTDTQYFGPGTRLTVL.

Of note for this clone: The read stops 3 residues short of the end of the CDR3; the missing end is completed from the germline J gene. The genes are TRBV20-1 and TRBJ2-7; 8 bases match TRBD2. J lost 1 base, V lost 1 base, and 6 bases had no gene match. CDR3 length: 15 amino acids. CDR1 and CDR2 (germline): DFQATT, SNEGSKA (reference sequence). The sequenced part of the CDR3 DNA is TGCAGTGCTAGAGTATTAGGCGGGGGGTCCTACGAG. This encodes CSARVLGGGSYE. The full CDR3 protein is CSARVLGGGSYEQYF.

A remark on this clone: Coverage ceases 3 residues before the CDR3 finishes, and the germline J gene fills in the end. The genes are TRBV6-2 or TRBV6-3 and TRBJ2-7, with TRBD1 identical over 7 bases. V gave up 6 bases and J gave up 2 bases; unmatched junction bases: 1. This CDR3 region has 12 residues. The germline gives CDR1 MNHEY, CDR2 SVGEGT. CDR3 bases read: TGTGCCAGCAGGGGGACAGCCTACGAG. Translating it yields CASRGTAYE. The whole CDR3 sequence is CASRGTAYEQYF.

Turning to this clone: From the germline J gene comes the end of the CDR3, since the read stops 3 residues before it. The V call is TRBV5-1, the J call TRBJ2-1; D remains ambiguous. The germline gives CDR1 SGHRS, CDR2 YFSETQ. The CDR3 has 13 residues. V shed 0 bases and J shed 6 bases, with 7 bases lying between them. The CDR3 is CASSLEGFNEQFF. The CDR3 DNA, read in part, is TGCGCCAGCAGCTTGGAGGGTTTCAATGAG.

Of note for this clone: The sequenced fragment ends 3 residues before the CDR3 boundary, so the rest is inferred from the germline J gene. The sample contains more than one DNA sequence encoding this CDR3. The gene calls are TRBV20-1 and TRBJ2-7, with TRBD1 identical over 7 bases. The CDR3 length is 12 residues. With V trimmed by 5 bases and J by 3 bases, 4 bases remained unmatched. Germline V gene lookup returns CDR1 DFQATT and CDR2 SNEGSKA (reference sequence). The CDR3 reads CSAGQGDYEQYF. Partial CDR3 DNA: TGCAGTGCTGGCCAGGGGGACTACGAG.

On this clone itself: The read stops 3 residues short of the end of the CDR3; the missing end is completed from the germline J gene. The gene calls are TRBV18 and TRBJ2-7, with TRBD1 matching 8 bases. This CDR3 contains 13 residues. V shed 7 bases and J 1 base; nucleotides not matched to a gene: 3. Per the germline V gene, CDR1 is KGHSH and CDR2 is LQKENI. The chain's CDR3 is CASFRQGSYEQYF. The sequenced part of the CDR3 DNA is TGTGCCAGCTTCCGACAGGGGTCCTACGAG.